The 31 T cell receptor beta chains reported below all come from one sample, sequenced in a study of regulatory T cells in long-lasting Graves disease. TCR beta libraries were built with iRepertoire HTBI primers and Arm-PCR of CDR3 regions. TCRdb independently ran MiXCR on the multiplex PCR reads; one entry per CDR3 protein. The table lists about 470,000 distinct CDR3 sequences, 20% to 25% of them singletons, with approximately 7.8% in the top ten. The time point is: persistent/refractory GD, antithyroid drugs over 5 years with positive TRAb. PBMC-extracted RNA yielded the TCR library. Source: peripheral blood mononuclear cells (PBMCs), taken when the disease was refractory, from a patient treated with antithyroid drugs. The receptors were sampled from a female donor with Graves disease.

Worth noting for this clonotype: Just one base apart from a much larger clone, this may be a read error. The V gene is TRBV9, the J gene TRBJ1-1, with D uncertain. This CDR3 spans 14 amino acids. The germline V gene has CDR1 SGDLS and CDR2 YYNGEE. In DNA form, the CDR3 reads TGTGCCGGCAGCGTAGTGGGAGGTTGGGCTCTTGCTTTCTTT. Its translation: CAGSVVGGWALAFF.

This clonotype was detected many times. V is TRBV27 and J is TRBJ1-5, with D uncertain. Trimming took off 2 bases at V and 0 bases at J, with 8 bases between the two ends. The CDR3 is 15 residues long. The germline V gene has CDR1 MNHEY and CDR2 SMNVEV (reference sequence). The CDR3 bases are TGTGCCAGCAGTTTAGGTACTGATAGCAATCAGCCCCAGCATTTT. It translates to CASSLGTDSNQPQHF.

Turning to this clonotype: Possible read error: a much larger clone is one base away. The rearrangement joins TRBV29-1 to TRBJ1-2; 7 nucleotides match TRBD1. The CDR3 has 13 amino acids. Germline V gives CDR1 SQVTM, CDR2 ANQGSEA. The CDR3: CSSGGDSYYGHTF. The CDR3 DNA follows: TGCAGCAGCGGGGGGGACAGCTACTATGGCCACACCTTC.

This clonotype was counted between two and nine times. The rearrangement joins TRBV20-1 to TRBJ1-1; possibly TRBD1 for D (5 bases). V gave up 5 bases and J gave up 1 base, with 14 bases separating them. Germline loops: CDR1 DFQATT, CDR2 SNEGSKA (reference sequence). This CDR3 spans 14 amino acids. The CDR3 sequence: CSAHRRGENTEAFF. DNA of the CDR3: TGCAGTGCTCACCGCCGAGGGGAGAACACTGAAGCTTTCTTT.

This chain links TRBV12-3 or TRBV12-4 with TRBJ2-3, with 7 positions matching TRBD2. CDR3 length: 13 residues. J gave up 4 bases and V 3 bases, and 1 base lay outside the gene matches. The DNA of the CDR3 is TGTGCCAGCAGTTTTACTAGCGCAGATACGCAGTATTTT. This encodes CASSFTSADTQYF.

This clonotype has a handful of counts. This chain's CDR3 is CASSAPQGARGEQYF. Here the CDR3 DNA reads TGTGCCAGCAGCGCTCCACAGGGGGCGAGGGGTGAGCAGTACTTC. The V and J genes are TRBV9 and TRBJ2-7, with TRBD1 matching 9 bases. Per germline, CDR1 SGDLS and CDR2 YYNGEE. The ends lost 3 bases at V and 7 bases at J; junction bases unmatched: 11. The CDR3 covers 15 residues.

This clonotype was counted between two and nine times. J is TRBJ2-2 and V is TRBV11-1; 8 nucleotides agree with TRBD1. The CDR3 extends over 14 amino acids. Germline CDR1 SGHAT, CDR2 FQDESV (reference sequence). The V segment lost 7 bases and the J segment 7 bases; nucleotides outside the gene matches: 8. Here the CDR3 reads CASTRTGKGGELFF. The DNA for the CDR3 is TGTGCCAGCACCAGGACAGGGAAAGGCGGGGAGCTGTTTTTT.

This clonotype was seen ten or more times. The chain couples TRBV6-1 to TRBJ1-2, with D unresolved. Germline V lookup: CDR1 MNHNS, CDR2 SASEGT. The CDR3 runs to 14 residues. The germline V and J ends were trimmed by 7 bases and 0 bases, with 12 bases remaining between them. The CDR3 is CASNVADPNYGYTF. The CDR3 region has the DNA TGTGCCAGCAATGTTGCGGACCCTAACTATGGCTACACCTTC.

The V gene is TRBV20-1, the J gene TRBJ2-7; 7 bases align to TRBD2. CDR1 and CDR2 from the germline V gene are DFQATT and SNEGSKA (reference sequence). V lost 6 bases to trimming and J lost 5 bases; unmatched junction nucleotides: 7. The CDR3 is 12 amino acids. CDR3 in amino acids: CSAEAGRDEQYF. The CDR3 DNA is TGCAGTGCCGAAGCGGGGCGCGACGAGCAGTACTTC.

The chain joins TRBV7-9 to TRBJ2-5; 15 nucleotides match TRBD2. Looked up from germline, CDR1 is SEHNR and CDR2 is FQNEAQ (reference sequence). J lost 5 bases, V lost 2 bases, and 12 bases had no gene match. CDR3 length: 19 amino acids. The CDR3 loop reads CASSLPKGLAGGKFETQYF. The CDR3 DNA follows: TGTGCCAGCAGCTTACCGAAAGGACTAGCGGGAGGGAAGTTCGAGACCCAGTACTTC.

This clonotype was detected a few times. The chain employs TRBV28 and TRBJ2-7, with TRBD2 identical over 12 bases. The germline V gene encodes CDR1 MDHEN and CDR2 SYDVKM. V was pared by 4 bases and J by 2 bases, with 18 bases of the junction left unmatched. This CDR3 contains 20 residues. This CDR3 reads CASSSNSGWASGRGTYEQYF. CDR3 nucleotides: TGTGCCAGCAGTTCCAACTCCGGGTGGGCTAGCGGGAGGGGAACCTACGAGCAGTACTTC.

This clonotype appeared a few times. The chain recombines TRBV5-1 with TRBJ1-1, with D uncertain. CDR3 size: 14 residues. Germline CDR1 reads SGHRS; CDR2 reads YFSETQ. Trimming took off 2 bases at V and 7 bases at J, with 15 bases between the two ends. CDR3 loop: CASSFVEFNGEAFF. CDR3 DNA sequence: TGCGCCAGCAGCTTCGTAGAATTCAATGGTGAAGCTTTCTTT.

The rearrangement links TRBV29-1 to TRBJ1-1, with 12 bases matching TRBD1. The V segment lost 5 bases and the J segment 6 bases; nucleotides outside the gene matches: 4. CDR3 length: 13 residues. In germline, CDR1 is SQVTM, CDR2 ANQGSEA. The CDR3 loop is CSVSGTGGAEAFF. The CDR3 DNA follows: TGCAGCGTTTCCGGGACAGGGGGCGCTGAAGCTTTCTTT.

The CDR3 nucleotides are TGTGCCAGCAGCTTAACTCTGGGCGGGAGGGCCCCGGAGACCCAGTACTTC. It encodes CASSLTLGGRAPETQYF. The gene calls are TRBV7-9 and TRBJ2-5, with TRBD2 identical over 9 bases. V lost 2 bases and J lost 5; bases outside the gene matches: 12. CDR3 length equals 17 residues. Germline V gene lookup returns CDR1 SEHNR and CDR2 FQNEAQ (reference sequence).

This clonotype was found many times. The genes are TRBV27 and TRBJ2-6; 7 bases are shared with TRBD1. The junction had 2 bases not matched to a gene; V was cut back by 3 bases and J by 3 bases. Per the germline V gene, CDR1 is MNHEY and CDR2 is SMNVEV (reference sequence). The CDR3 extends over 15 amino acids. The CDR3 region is CASSLTGYGANVLTF. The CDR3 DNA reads TGTGCCAGCAGTTTGACAGGGTATGGGGCCAACGTCCTGACTTTC.

The CDR3 sequence: CASSLGFVFTHGYTF. CDR3 DNA sequence: TGCGCCAGCAGCTTGGGGTTTGTTTTCACGCATGGCTACACCTTC. This sequence joins TRBV5-1 and TRBJ1-2; D ambiguous. V was clipped by 0 bases and J by 6 bases, with 15 bases between them. The CDR3 covers 15 residues. Per the germline V gene, CDR1 is SGHRS and CDR2 is YFSETQ.

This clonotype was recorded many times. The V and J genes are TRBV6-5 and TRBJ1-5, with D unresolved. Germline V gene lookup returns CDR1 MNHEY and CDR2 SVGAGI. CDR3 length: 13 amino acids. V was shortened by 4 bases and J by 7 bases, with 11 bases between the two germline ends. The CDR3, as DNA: TGTGCCAGCAGTTCCTGGGTCGGCCAGCCCCAGCATTTT. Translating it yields CASSSWVGQPQHF.

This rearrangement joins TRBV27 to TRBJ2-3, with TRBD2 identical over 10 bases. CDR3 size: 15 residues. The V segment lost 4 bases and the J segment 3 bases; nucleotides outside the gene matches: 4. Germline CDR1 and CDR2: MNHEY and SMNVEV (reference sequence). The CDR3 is CASSYSLAGTDTQYF. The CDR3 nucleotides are TGTGCCAGCAGTTATTCACTAGCGGGAACAGATACGCAGTATTTT.

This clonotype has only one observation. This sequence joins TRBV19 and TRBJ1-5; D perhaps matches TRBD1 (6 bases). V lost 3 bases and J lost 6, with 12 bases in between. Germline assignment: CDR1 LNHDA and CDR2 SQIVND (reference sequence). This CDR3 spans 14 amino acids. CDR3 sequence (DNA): TGTGCCAGTAGTATTGGGGGCGCTGGTCAGCCCCAGCATTTT. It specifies CASSIGGAGQPQHF.

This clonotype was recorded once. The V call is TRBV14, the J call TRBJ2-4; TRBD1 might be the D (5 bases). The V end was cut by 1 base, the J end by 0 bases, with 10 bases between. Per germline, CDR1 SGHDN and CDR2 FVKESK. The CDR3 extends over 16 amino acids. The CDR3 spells CASSQGQPLAKNIQYF. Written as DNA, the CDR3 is TGTGCCAGCAGCCAAGGACAGCCTTTAGCCAAAAACATTCAGTACTTC.

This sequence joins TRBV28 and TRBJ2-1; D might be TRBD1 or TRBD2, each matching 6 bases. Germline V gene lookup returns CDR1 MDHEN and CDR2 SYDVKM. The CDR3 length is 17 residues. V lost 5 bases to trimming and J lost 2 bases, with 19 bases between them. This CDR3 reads CASSRFRGGGTYNEQFF. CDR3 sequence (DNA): TGTGCCAGCAGTCGTTTCAGGGGTGGAGGGACCTACAATGAGCAGTTCTTC.

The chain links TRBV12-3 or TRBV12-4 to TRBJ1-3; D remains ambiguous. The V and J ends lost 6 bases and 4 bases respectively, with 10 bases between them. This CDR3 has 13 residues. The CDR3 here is CASRLDVGNTIYF. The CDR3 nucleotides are TGTGCCAGCAGACTGGACGTCGGAAACACCATATATTTT.

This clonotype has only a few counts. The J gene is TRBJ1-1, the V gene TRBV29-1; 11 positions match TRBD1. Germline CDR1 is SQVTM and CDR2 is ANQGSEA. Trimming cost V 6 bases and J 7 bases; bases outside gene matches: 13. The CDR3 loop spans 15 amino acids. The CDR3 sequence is CSVGPGQGGLGEAFF. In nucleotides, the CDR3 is TGCAGCGTCGGTCCGGGACAGGGGGGTTTGGGTGAAGCTTTCTTT.

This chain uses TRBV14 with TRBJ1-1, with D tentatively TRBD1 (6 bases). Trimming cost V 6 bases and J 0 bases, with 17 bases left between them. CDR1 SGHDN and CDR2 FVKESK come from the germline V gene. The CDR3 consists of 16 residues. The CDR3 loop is CASSEGVLGMNTEAFF. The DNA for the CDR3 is TGTGCCAGCAGTGAGGGGGTACTGGGGATGAACACTGAAGCTTTCTTT.

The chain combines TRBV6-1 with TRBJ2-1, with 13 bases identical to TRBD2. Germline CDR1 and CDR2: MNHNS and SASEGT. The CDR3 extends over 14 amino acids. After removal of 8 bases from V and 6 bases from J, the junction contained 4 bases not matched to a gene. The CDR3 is CASRTSGSLNEQFF. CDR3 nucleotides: TGTGCCAGCCGGACTAGCGGGAGCCTCAATGAGCAGTTCTTC.

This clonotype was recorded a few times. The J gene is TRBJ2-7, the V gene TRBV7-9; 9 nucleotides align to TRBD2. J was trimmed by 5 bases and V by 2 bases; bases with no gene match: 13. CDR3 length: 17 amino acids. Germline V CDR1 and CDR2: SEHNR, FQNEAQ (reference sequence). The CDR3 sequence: CASSLRAGASGTNEQYF. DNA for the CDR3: TGTGCCAGCAGCTTACGCGCCGGGGCTAGCGGGACTAACGAGCAGTACTTC.

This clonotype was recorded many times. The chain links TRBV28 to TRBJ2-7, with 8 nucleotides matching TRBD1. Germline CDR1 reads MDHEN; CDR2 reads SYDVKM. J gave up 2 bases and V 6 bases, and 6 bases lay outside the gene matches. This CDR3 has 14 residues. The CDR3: CASRGPGQAYEQYF. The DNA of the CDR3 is TGTGCCAGCAGGGGTCCGGGACAGGCCTACGAGCAGTACTTC. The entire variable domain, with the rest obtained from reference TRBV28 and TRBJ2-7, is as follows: DVKVTQSSRYLVKRTGEKVFLECVQDMDHENMFWYRQDPGLGLRLIYFSYDVKMKEKGDIPEGYSVSREKKERFSLILESASTNQTSMYLCASRGPGQAYEQYFGPGTRLTVT.

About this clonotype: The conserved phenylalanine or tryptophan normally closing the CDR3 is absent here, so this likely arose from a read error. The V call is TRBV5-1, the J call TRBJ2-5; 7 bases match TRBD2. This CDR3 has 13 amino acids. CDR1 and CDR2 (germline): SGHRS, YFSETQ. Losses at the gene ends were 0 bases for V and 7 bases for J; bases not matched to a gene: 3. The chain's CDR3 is CASSLEPGGTQYS. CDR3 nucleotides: TGCGCCAGCAGCTTGGAACCGGGGGGGACCCAGTACTCC.

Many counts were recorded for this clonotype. The CDR3 loop reads CSVEGRGQRETQYF. The DNA for the CDR3 is TGCAGCGTTGAAGGACGCGGACAACGAGAGACCCAGTACTTC. The chain is built from TRBV29-1 and TRBJ2-5; perhaps TRBD1 as D (5 bases). Germline lookup yields CDR1 SQVTM and CDR2 ANQGSEA. This CDR3 has 14 amino acids. Trimming took 1 base from V and 4 from J, leaving 13 bases between them. Filled out from reference TRBV29-1 and TRBJ2-5, the complete variable domain reads SAVISQKPSRDICQRGTSLTIQCQVDSQVTMMFWYRQQPGQSLTLIATANQGSEATYESGFVIDKFPISRPNLTFSTLTVSNMSPEDSSIYLCSVEGRGQRETQYFGPGTRLLVL.

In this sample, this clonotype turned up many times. CDR3 in amino acids: CASRKTGTSGYEQYF. The CDR3 nucleotides are TGCGCCAGCAGGAAAACCGGGACTAGCGGCTACGAGCAGTACTTC. The rearrangement links TRBV5-1 to TRBJ2-7; 11 bases align to TRBD2. Germline CDR1 SGHRS, CDR2 YFSETQ. V shed 5 bases and J 3 bases; nucleotides not matched to a gene: 7. The CDR3 runs 15 residues. The whole variable domain, filled in from reference TRBV5-1 and TRBJ2-7, reads KAGVTQTPRYLIKTRGQQVTLSCSPISGHRSVSWYQQTPGQGLQFLFEYFSETQRNKGNFPGRFSGRQFSNSRSEMNVSTLELGDSALYLCASRKTGTSGYEQYFGPGTRLTVT.

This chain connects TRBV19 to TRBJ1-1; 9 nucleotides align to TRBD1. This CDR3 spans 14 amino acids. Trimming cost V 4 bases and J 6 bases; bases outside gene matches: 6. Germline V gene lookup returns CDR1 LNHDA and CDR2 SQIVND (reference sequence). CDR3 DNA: TGTGCCAGTAGTAGGGACAGGGCCATCTCTGAAGCTTTCTTT. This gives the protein CASSRDRAISEAFF.